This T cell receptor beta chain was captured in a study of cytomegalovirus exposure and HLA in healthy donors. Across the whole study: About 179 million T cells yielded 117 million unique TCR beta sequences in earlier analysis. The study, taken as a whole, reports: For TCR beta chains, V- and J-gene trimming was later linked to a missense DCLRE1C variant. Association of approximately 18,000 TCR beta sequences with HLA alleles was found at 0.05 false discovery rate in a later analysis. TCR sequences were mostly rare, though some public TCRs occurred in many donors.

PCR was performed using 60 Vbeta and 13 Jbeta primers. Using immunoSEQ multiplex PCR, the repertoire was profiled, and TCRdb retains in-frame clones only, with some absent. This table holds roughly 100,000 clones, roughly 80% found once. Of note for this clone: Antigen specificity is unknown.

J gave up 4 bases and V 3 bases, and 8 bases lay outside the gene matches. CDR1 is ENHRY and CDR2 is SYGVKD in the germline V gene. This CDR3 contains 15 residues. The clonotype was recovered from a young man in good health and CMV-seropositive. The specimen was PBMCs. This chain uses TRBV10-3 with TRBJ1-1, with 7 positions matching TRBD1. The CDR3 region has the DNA TGTGCCATCAGTGACCCACAGGGGTTGGGCACTGAAGCTTTCTTT. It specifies CAISDPQGLGTEAFF.